The source of this T cell receptor (beta chain) is a study of shared clonotypes between healthy human individuals. Only in-frame clones appear in the TCRdb table, and some are missing; sequencing was by immunoSEQ multiplex PCR. The table lists about 470,000 clones, roughly 77% of them singletons. V shed 3 bases, J shed 5 bases, and the junction held 10 bases outside the gene matches. Germline V gene sequence: CDR1 LNHDA, CDR2 SQIVND (reference sequence). CDR3 length: 16 residues. The chain employs TRBV19 and TRBJ2-1; 7 bases fit TRBD2. Material: PBMCs. The TCR comes from a middle-aged woman in good health. Some clones in this sample may be carry-over from other donors' samples. CDR3 loop: CASSMGRALSNNEQFF. CDR3 nucleotide sequence: TGTGCCAGTAGTATGGGGAGGGCCCTCTCGAACAATGAGCAGTTCTTC.